These 26 T cell receptor beta chains were all obtained from the same sample, sequenced in a study of blood T cell repertoires in COVID-19. Only in-frame clones appear in the TCRdb table, and some are missing; sequencing was by immunoSEQ multiplex PCR. The data show some 200,000 clones, with 80% to 85% seen just once and 6% to 8% held by the top ten. The sequencing sample was made of PBMCs or T cells enriched from blood (not recorded which). The source is a man aged 40-50 years who had recovered from COVID-19.

This sequence joins TRBV5-1 and TRBJ1-1; 9 bases line up with TRBD1. Unmatched junction bases numbered 7, after V lost 2 bases and J lost 5 bases. This CDR3 has 15 residues. Germline CDR1 SGHRS, CDR2 YFSETQ. The CDR3 here is CASSLKQGASTEAFF. CDR3 nucleotides: TGCGCCAGCAGCTTAAAACAGGGGGCGAGTACTGAAGCTTTCTTT.

The chain joins TRBV18 to TRBJ1-6, with 7 bases that match TRBD1. The CDR3 totals 17 residues. CDR1 KGHSH and CDR2 LQKENI come from the germline V gene. Unmatched junction bases numbered 8, after V lost 2 bases and J lost 4 bases. In DNA, the CDR3 is TGTGCCAGCTCACCAGCCTCTGGACAGGCTTATAATTCACCCCTCCACTTT. This codes for CASSPASGQAYNSPLHF.

The rearrangement uses TRBV20-1 and TRBJ2-3, with unresolved D. The ends were cut back, 5 bases at V and 6 bases at J, with 9 bases in the middle. Germline CDR1 reads DFQATT; CDR2 reads SNEGSKA (reference sequence). CDR3 length equals 11 residues. CDR3 nucleotides: TGCAGTGCTGATAAAGAGGATACGCAGTATTTT. Protein product: CSADKEDTQYF.

In DNA, the CDR3 is TGTGCCAGCAGTTCGCCCCGCGACTACAATGAGCAGTTCTTC. It translates to CASSSPRDYNEQFF. The gene calls are TRBV6-5 and TRBJ2-1, with D uncertain. Trimming stripped 4 bases from V and 3 bases from J, with 10 bases between. This CDR3 contains 14 residues. CDR1 is MNHEY, CDR2 SVGAGI, per germline.

The rearrangement uses TRBV27 and TRBJ2-5, with D hard to call. The germline V and J ends were trimmed by 3 bases and 0 bases, with 11 bases remaining between them. CDR3 length: 15 residues. CDR1 is MNHEY, CDR2 SMNVEV, per germline (reference sequence). CDR3 bases: TGTGCCAGCAGTTTTATGAGTGGTAACCAAGAGACCCAGTACTTC. Protein product: CASSFMSGNQETQYF.

The chain couples TRBV6-1 to TRBJ2-5, with 12 bases lining up with TRBD2. Germline V CDR1 and CDR2: MNHNS, SASEGT. This CDR3 has 17 residues. Losses at the gene ends were 1 base for V and 4 bases for J; bases not matched to a gene: 7. The CDR3 region has the DNA TGTGCCAGCAGTGAAGTTTGGCTAGCGGGGGGGCTAGAGACCCAGTACTTC. Translated, it gives CASSEVWLAGGLETQYF.

This chain joins TRBV28 and TRBJ2-7; maybe TRBD2 (6 bases). The germline V gene encodes CDR1 MDHEN and CDR2 SYDVKM. The V gene lost 6 bases and the J gene lost 2 bases, with 14 bases spanning the gap. The CDR3 has 14 residues. The CDR3 loop is CASRRGGVPYEQYF. In DNA, the CDR3 is TGTGCCAGCAGGCGTGGAGGGGTACCCTACGAGCAGTACTTC. Together with reference TRBV28 and TRBJ2-7, the CDR3 gives the full variable domain: DVKVTQSSRYLVKRTGEKVFLECVQDMDHENMFWYRQDPGLGLRLIYFSYDVKMKEKGDIPEGYSVSREKKERFSLILESASTNQTSMYLCASRRGGVPYEQYFGPGTRLTVT.

The V gene is TRBV6-6, the J gene TRBJ2-1; perhaps TRBD1 as D (6 bases). The CDR3 covers 13 residues. Germline CDR1 is MNHNY and CDR2 is SVGAGI (reference sequence). Trimming shortened V by 5 bases and J by 7 bases, and 12 bases separated the two germline ends. The CDR3 nucleotides are TGTGCCAGCAGTACTACAGGGAATAATGAGCAGTTCTTC. Its translation is CASSTTGNNEQFF.

The V and J genes are TRBV7-9 and TRBJ2-7; D may be TRBD2 (6 bases). The germline gives CDR1 SEHNR, CDR2 FQNEAQ (reference sequence). Between the trimmed V and J ends, which lost 5 bases and 7 bases, there was a span of 12 bases. The CDR3 is 12 residues long. The CDR3 region has the DNA TGTGCCAGCAGCCCCATGGCGGGAGAGCAGTACTTC. This encodes CASSPMAGEQYF.

The chain combines TRBV18 with TRBJ1-4, with D perhaps TRBD1 (5 bases). V dropped 4 bases and J dropped 8 bases, with 11 bases sitting between them. The CDR3 length is 13 residues. The germline V gene has CDR1 KGHSH and CDR2 LQKENI. The CDR3 DNA reads as TGTGCCAGCTCACTGGGGACTGGAGAAAAACTGTTTTTT. Protein: CASSLGTGEKLFF.

As concerns this clone: Other nucleotide sequences from this sample produce the same CDR3. V gene TRBV5-1 combines with J gene TRBJ2-1, with TRBD1 identical over 9 bases. Germline CDR1 SGHRS, CDR2 YFSETQ. Trimming cost V 0 bases and J 6 bases; bases outside gene matches: 4. The CDR3 has 15 amino acids. The CDR3 nucleotides are TGCGCCAGCAGCTTGGAAGGACAGGGGCGCAATGAGCAGTTCTTC. As protein: CASSLEGQGRNEQFF.

The chain has TRBV28 and TRBJ1-2; the D gene is possibly TRBD1 (5 bases). The CDR3 contains 13 residues. Trimming stripped 6 bases from V and 7 bases from J, with 15 bases between. The V gene's germline CDR1 is MDHEN and CDR2 SYDVKM. Written as DNA, the CDR3 is TGTGCCAGCAGCCCCCAATCCAGGGTTGGCTACACCTTC. It encodes CASSPQSRVGYTF.

The chain is built from TRBV7-3 and TRBJ2-3, with D hard to call. CDR1 is SGHTA, CDR2 FQGTGA, per germline. The CDR3 extends over 14 amino acids. The germline V and J ends were trimmed by 3 bases and 2 bases, with 9 bases remaining between them. The CDR3 reads CASSLGPVTDTQYF. The CDR3 DNA sequence: TGTGCCAGCAGCTTGGGCCCGGTCACAGATACGCAGTATTTT.

The rearrangement joins TRBV5-6 to TRBJ1-6; the D gene is possibly TRBD1 (5 bases). This CDR3 is built from 16 residues. CDR1 is SGHDT and CDR2 is YYEEEE in the germline V gene. The V and J ends lost 0 bases and 3 bases respectively, with 10 bases between them. Here the CDR3 reads CASSLGQLLYNSPLHF. In DNA form, the CDR3 reads TGTGCCAGCAGCTTGGGACAGCTTCTCTATAATTCACCCCTCCACTTT.

The J gene is TRBJ1-5, the V gene TRBV5-1; possibly TRBD1 for D (5 bases). Germline lookup yields CDR1 SGHRS and CDR2 YFSETQ. V was clipped by 4 bases and J by 3 bases, with 14 bases between them. This CDR3 contains 15 residues. The DNA of the CDR3 is TGCGCCAGCAGCCCGCTGGGGGGGGACAATCAGCCCCAGCATTTT. Amino acids: CASSPLGGDNQPQHF.

This chain uses TRBV2 with TRBJ1-6; possibly TRBD1 for D (6 bases). Trimming took off 4 bases at V and 12 bases at J, with 7 bases between the two ends. The CDR3 has 11 amino acids. The germline V gene encodes CDR1 SNHLY and CDR2 FYNNEI. The CDR3, as DNA: TGTGCCAGCAGTGCACAGGGACCCCTCCACTTT. It translates to CASSAQGPLHF.

The DNA for the CDR3 is TGCGCCAGCAGCCCGGGACAGGGGGCTTACGAGCAGTACTTC. Protein sequence: CASSPGQGAYEQYF. This chain connects TRBV5-1 to TRBJ2-7; 12 nucleotides align to TRBD1. The CDR3 runs 14 residues. J lost 4 bases, V lost 4 bases, and 3 bases had no gene match. Germline-derived CDR1 and CDR2 are SGHRS and YFSETQ.

This clone showed up just once. The chain recombines TRBV11-2 with TRBJ1-3, with a tentative D call TRBD1 (6 bases). Trimming left V 3 bases short and J 0 bases short, with 12 bases between. Germline assignment: CDR1 SGHAT and CDR2 FQNNGV. The CDR3 has 16 amino acids. The CDR3 nucleotides read TGTGCCAGCAGCTTCGAGAGGGGGAGCTCTGGAAACACCATATATTTT. Its protein product is CASSFERGSSGNTIYF.

The chain links TRBV5-5 to TRBJ1-5; no clear D gene. Germline lookup yields CDR1 SGHKS and CDR2 YYEKEE (reference sequence). The length of the CDR3 is 17 residues. Trimming removed 0 bases at V and 0 bases at J, with 13 bases between. The DNA of the CDR3 is TGTGCCAGCAGCTTGGTTACAGAATCTTTTAGCAATCAGCCCCAGCATTTT. Protein sequence: CASSLVTESFSNQPQHF.

The V call is TRBV19, the J call TRBJ2-3, with D maybe TRBD2 (6 bases). This CDR3 contains 14 residues. CDR1 is LNHDA, CDR2 SQIVND, per germline (reference sequence). The V gene lost 3 bases and the J gene lost 3 bases, with 10 bases spanning the gap. For the CDR3, the DNA is TGTGCCAGTAGTATTCAGGAGGGAACAGATACGCAGTATTTT. This translates into CASSIQEGTDTQYF.

The chain links TRBV18 to TRBJ1-5; possible D gene TRBD1, 5 bases. The length of the CDR3 is 14 residues. Germline lookup yields CDR1 KGHSH and CDR2 LQKENI. With 5 bases removed from V and 4 bases from J, the gap between germline ends came to 12 bases. The CDR3 protein is CASSRGMRNQPQHF. In DNA form, the CDR3 reads TGTGCCAGCTCAAGGGGAATGAGGAATCAGCCCCAGCATTTT.

V usage is TRBV4-1 and J usage is TRBJ1-6; a weak D match, TRBD1 (5 bases). CDR1 is MGHRA, CDR2 YSYEKL, per germline. The V end was cut by 4 bases, the J end by 11 bases, with 15 bases between. The CDR3 has 14 residues. This CDR3 is CASSPGLHSPPLHF. CDR3 bases: TGCGCCAGCAGCCCAGGGCTGCACTCCCCACCCCTCCACTTT.

This chain joins TRBV7-9 and TRBJ1-1; TRBD1 matches 8 bases. Unmatched junction bases numbered 15, after V lost 2 bases and J lost 4 bases. Per germline, CDR1 SEHNR and CDR2 FQNEAQ (reference sequence). There are 18 residues in the CDR3. CDR3 residues: CASSLPLGDRGRSTEAFF. CDR3 nucleotide sequence: TGTGCCAGCAGCTTACCCCTAGGTGACAGGGGACGAAGCACTGAAGCTTTCTTT.

The V gene is TRBV18, the J gene TRBJ1-5, with 11 bases fitting TRBD1. Per germline, CDR1 KGHSH and CDR2 LQKENI. The V segment lost 5 bases and the J segment 2 bases; nucleotides outside the gene matches: 5. The CDR3 extends over 16 amino acids. CDR3: CASSSRTGGGNQPQHF. CDR3 nucleotide sequence: TGTGCCAGCTCATCGAGGACAGGGGGCGGCAATCAGCCCCAGCATTTT.

This chain links TRBV27 with TRBJ1-5, with D possibly matching TRBD1 (6 bases). This CDR3 has 18 amino acids. CDR1 is MNHEY, CDR2 SMNVEV, per germline (reference sequence). Deletions cut 2 bases from V and 7 bases from J, with 24 bases between. CDR3 residues: CASSLNRPRDNGRQPQHF. The CDR3 DNA is TGTGCCAGCAGTTTAAATCGACCCCGGGACAATGGGCGACAGCCCCAGCATTTT.

V and J are TRBV9 and TRBJ1-2, with 8 bases matching TRBD1. V lost 3 bases, J lost 8 bases, and 6 bases stayed unmatched. The CDR3 sequence is 13 residues long. Germline V CDR1 and CDR2: SGDLS, YYNGEE. The CDR3: CASSAPTGEGYTF. The CDR3 DNA reads as TGTGCCAGCAGCGCCCCGACAGGGGAGGGCTACACCTTC.